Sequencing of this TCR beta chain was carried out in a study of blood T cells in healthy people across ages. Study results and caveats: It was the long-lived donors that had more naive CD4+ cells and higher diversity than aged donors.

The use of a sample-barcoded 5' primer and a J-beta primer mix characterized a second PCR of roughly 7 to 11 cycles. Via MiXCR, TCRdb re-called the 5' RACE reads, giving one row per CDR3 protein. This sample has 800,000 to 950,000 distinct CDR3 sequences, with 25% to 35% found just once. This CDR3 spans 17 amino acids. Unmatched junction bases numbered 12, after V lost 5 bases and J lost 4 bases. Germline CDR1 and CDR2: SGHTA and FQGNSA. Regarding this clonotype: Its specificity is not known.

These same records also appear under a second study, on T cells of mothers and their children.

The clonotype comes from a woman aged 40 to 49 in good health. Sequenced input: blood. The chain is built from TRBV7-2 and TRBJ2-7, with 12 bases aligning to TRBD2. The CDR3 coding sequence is TGTGCCAGCAGCCCGGAACTAGCGGGGGGATCGTTGTACGAGCAGTACTTC. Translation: CASSPELAGGSLYEQYF. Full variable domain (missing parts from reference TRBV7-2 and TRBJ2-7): GAGVSQSPSNKVTEKGKDVELRCDPISGHTALYWYRQSLGQGLEFLIYFQGNSAPDKSGLPSDRFSAERTGGSVSTLTIQRTQQEDSAVYLCASSPELAGGSLYEQYFGPGTRLTVT.